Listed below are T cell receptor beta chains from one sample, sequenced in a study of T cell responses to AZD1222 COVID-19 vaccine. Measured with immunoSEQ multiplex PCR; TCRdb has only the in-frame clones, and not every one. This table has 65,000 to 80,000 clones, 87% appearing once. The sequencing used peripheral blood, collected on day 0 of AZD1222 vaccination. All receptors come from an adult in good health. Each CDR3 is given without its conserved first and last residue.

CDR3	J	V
ASSLGTDTQY	TRBJ2-3	TRBV27
AWSVRLSGANVLT	TRBJ2-6	TRBV30
ASSFDPSGNTIY	TRBJ1-3	TRBV5-4
ATSSGGSRDTQY	TRBJ2-3	TRBV15
ASRRQGRSSNQPQH	TRBJ1-5	TRBV19
ASSSPGQNYGYT	TRBJ1-2	TRBV28
ASSIPLGAASNQPQH	TRBJ1-5	TRBV19
ASTPLLGQGANEQF	TRBJ2-1	TRBV5-5
ASSPRHASSYNSPLH	TRBJ1-6	TRBV7-2
ASSLDGTAYGYT	TRBJ1-2	TRBV11-2
ASKTLAGVADTQY	TRBJ2-3	TRBV27
ASSPQGRGPRTDTQY	TRBJ2-3	TRBV11-3
ASSPGTGGNYEQY	TRBJ2-7	TRBV5-4
ASSFSGEKLF	TRBJ1-4	TRBV27
ASSIDLKNTEAF	TRBJ1-1	TRBV19
ASSLRVGEQF	TRBJ2-1	TRBV7-2
ASSFTDTQY	TRBJ2-3	TRBV7-9
ASSQGGGSYNEQF	TRBJ2-1	TRBV5-5
ASSAGQGNYGYT	TRBJ1-2	TRBV7-8
ALQGDKDEKLF	TRBJ1-4	TRBV30
ASSAGETGNTIY	TRBJ1-3	TRBV6-6
ASSLTGQGNEQY	TRBJ2-7	TRBV28
ASSLAAGGNTGELF	TRBJ2-2	TRBV7-9
ASSRQGAQPQH	TRBJ1-5	TRBV18
ASSFDRLEKLF	TRBJ1-4	TRBV5-4
ASSQWSLPKGFNEQF	TRBJ2-1	TRBV4-3
ASSRDRGSGYEQY	TRBJ2-7	TRBV4-1
ASSYSDQNHYEQY	TRBJ2-7	TRBV6-2/TRBV6-3
ASSLGNEKLF	TRBJ1-4	TRBV14
ASTRRAGYGYT	TRBJ1-2	TRBV28
ASSAYSNQPQH	TRBJ1-5	TRBV6-5
ASTNGESEQF	TRBJ2-1	TRBV11-2
ASSETGWDTQY	TRBJ2-3	TRBV9
ASSLTAITGNEQF	TRBJ2-1	TRBV7-3
ASSSSRDTEAF	TRBJ1-1	TRBV5-1
ATSDSDRSGYT	TRBJ1-2	TRBV24-1
ASSQVTGTSGSSSSYEQY	TRBJ2-7	TRBV4-2
ASSVASGQKQETQY	TRBJ2-5	TRBV9
ASSPGQGQGYSNQPQH	TRBJ1-5	TRBV4-2
ASSPDRGVGNTIY	TRBJ1-3	TRBV28
ASSQDGTSGRERETQY	TRBJ2-5	TRBV3-1/TRBV3-2
ASSGSRGNEQF	TRBJ2-1	TRBV2
ASAGANVLT	TRBJ2-6	TRBV5-1
ASSLEGQGGTEAF	TRBJ1-1	TRBV5-1
ASSGTGPSPLH	TRBJ1-6	TRBV6-1
ASSLEGAGANVLT	TRBJ2-6	TRBV7-9
ASSARISSYNSPLH	TRBJ1-6	TRBV2
ASSLPVAGYT	TRBJ1-2	TRBV28
ASSRGQDGNTIY	TRBJ1-3	TRBV9
ASSLRQGLYNEQF	TRBJ2-1	TRBV7-3
AISPTGVGNEQF	TRBJ2-1	TRBV10-3
ASSQDATGVADTQY	TRBJ2-3	TRBV4-3
ASSAPGTGGYEQY	TRBJ2-7	TRBV5-1
ASSSSWGGTNEKLF	TRBJ1-4	TRBV6-5
ASSSSPGTALGLF	TRBJ2-2	TRBV5-4
ARQDDTDTQY	TRBJ2-3	TRBV19
ASSQEGPAGGYNEQF	TRBJ2-1	TRBV3-1/TRBV3-2
AGTGSYEQY	TRBJ2-7	TRBV2
ASSLARDEKLF	TRBJ1-4	TRBV12-3/TRBV12-4
ASSYGASGSWYEQY	TRBJ2-7	TRBV6-2/TRBV6-3